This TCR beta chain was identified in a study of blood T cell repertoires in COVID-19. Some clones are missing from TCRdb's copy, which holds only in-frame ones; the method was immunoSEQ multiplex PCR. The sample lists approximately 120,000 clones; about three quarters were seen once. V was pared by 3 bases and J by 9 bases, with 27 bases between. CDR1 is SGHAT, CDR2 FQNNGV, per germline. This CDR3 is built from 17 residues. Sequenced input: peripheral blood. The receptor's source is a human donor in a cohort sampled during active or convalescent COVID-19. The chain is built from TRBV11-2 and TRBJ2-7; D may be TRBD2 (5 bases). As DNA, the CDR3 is TGTGCCAGCAGCTTTTCGGGGTCTTATCACACGGCGAGCTTGCAGTACTTC. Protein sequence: CASSFSGSYHTASLQYF.